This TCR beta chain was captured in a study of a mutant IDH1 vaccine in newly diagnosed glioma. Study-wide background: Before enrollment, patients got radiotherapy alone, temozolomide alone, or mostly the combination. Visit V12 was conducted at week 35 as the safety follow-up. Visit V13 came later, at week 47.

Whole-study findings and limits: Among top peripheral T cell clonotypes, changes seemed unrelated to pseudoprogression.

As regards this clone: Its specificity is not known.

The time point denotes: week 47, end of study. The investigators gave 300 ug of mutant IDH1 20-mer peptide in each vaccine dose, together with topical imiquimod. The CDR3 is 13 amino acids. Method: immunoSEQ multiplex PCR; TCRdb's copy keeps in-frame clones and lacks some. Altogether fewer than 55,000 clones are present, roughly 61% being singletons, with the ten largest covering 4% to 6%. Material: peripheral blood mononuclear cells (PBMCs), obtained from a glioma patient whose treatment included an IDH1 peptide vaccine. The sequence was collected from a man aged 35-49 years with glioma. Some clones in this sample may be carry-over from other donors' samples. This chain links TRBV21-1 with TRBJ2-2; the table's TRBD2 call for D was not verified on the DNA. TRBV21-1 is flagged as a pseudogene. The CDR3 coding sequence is TGTGCCAGCAGCGCGGTGGTCGCCGGGGAGCTGTTTTTT. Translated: CASSAVVAGELFF.